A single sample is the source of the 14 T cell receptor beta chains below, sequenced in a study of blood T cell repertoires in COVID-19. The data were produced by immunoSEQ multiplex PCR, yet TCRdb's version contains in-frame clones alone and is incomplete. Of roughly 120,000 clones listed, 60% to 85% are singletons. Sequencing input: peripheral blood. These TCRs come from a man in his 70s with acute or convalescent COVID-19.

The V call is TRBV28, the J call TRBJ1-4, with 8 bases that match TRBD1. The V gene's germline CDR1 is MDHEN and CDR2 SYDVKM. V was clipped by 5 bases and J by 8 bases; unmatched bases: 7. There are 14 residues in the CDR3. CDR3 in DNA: TGTGCCAGCAGTCGGAGACAGGGGAACGAAAAACTGTTTTTT. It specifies CASSRRQGNEKLFF.

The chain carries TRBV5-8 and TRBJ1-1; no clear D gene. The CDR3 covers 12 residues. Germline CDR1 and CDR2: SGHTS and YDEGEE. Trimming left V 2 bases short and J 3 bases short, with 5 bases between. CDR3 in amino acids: CASSFTDTEAFF. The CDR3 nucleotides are TGTGCCAGCAGCTTTACGGACACTGAAGCTTTCTTT.

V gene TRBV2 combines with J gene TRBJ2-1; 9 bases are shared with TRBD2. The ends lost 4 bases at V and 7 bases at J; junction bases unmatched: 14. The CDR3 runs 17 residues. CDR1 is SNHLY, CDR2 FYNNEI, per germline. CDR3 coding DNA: TGTGCCAGCAGTGCACGAGGGGGCGCGGGAGGGCAAAATGAGCAGTTCTTC. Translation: CASSARGGAGGQNEQFF.

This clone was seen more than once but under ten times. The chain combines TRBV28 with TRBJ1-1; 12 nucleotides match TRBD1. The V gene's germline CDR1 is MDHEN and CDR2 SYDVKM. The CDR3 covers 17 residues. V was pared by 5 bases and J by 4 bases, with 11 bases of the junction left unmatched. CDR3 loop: CASSPGTGGYWGTEAFF. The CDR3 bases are TGTGCCAGCAGTCCCGGGACAGGGGGCTATTGGGGCACTGAAGCTTTCTTT.

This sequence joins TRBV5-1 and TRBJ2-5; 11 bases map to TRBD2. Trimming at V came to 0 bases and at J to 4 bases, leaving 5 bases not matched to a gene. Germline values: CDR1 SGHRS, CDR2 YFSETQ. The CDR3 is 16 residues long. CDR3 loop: CASSLGGLAGGETQYF. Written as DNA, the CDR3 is TGCGCCAGCAGCTTGGGGGGGCTAGCGGGAGGAGAGACCCAGTACTTC.

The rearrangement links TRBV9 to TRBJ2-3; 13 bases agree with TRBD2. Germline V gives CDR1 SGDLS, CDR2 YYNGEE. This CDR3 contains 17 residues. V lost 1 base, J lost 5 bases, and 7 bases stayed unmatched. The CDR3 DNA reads TGTGCCAGCAGCGTATCCGGGACTAGCGGGATCGGAGATACGCAGTATTTT. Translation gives CASSVSGTSGIGDTQYF.

This chain's CDR3 is CASSRQGSSYNEQFF. The CDR3 DNA reads as TGTGCCAGCAGCAGACAGGGAAGTTCCTACAATGAGCAGTTCTTC. This chain joins TRBV6-2 or TRBV6-3 and TRBJ2-1; 7 bases line up with TRBD1. Trimming took 6 bases from V and 1 from J; bases not matched to a gene: 6. The CDR3 loop spans 15 amino acids. CDR1 is MNHEY, CDR2 SVGEGT, per germline.

The CDR3 loop is CASSLASGSQETQYF. The CDR3 nucleotides read TGTGCCAGCAGCTTGGCCTCTGGCAGCCAAGAGACCCAGTACTTC. V and J are TRBV5-6 and TRBJ2-5; D gene ambiguous. Per germline, CDR1 SGHDT and CDR2 YYEEEE. V was clipped by 0 bases and J by 1 base, with 10 bases between them. The CDR3 contains 15 residues.

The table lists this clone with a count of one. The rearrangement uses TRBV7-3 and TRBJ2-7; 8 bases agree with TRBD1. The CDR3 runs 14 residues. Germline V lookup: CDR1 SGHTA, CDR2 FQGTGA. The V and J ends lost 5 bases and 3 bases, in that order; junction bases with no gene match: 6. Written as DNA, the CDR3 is TGTGCCAGCAGCCGGACAGGGAAAGGCTACGAGCAGTACTTC. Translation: CASSRTGKGYEQYF.

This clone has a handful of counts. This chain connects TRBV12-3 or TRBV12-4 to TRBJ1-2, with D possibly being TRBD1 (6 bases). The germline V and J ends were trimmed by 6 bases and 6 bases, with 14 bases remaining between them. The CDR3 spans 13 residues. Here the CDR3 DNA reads TGTGCCAGCAGACCAACAGGGCTAGATGGCTACACCTTC. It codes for CASRPTGLDGYTF.

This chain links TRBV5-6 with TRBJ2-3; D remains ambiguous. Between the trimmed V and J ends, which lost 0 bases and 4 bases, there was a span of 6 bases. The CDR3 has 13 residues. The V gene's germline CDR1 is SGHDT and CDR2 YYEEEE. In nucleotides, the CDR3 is TGTGCCAGCAGCTTGGTAGTACCAGATACGCAGTATTTT. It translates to CASSLVVPDTQYF. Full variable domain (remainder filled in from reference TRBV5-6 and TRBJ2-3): DAGVTQSPTHLIKTRGQQVTLRCSPKSGHDTVSWYQQALGQGPQFIFQYYEEEERQRGNFPDRFSGHQFPNYSSELNVNALLLGDSALYLCASSLVVPDTQYFGPGTRLTVL.

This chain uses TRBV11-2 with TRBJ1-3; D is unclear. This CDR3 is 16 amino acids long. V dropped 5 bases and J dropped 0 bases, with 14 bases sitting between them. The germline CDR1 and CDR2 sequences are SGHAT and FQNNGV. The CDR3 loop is CASSPDPGYSGNTIYF. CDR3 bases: TGTGCCAGCAGCCCCGACCCAGGTTACTCTGGAAACACCATATATTTT. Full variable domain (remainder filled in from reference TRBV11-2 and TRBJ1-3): EAGVAQSPRYKIIEKRQSVAFWCNPISGHATLYWYQQILGQGPKLLIQFQNNGVVDDSQLPKDRFSAERLKGVDSTLKIQPAKLEDSAVYLCASSPDPGYSGNTIYFGEGSWLTVV.

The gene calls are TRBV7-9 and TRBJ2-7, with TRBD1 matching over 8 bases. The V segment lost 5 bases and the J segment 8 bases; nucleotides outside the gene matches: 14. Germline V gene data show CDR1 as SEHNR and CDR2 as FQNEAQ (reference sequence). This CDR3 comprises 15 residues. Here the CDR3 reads CASSPGRTGHSKQYF. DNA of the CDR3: TGTGCCAGCAGCCCGGGTAGGACAGGGCATTCGAAGCAGTACTTC.

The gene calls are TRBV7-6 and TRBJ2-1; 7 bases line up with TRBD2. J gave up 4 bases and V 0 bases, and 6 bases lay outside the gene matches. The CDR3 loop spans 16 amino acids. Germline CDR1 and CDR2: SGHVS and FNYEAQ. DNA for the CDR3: TGTGCCAGCAGCTTAGCGAGGCCGGGGGGATACAATGAGCAGTTCTTC. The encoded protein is CASSLARPGGYNEQFF.